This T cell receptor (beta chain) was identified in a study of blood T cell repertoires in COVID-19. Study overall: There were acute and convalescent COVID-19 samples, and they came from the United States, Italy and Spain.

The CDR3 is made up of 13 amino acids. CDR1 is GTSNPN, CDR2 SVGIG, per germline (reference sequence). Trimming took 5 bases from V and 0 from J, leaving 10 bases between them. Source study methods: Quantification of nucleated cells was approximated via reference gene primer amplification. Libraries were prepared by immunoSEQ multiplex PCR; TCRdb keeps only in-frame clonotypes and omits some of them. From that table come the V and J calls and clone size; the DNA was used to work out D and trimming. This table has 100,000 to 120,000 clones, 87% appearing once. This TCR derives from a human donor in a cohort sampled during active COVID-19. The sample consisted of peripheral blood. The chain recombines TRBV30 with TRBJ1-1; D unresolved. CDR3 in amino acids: CAWRASVNTEAFF. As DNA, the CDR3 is TGTGCCTGGCGCGCTTCTGTGAACACTGAAGCTTTCTTT.